The 23 T cell receptor beta chains below come from one sample, sequenced in a study of T-cell memory formation after mild COVID-19. A single record per CDR3 protein comes from TCRdb applying MiXCR to the 5' RACE reads. The sample shows more than 300,000 distinct CDR3 sequences, about an eighth of them seen only once. The sample taken for sequencing was PBMCs or a T cell subset sorted from them (not recorded which). The source of these receptors is a man between 18 and 35 years old who had mild COVID-19 (a few samples of this study predate the infection). Cell type and time point are not known.

The J gene is TRBJ2-1, the V gene TRBV10-3, with D hard to call. The CDR3 loop spans 10 amino acids. The germline V gene encodes CDR1 ENHRY and CDR2 SYGVKD. V was clipped by 0 bases and J by 15 bases, with 6 bases between them. CDR3 residues: CAISESPLFF. The CDR3 DNA is TGTGCCATCAGTGAGTCCCCTCTGTTCTTC.

The chain combines TRBV13 with TRBJ2-5, with D unresolved. Trimming pared 4 bases from V and 5 bases from J, leaving 17 bases between. CDR3 length: 15 residues. Germline V lookup: CDR1 PRHDT, CDR2 FYEKMQ (reference sequence). The CDR3 protein is CASSSPQELGETQYF. The CDR3 bases are TGTGCCAGCAGCTCGCCGCAGGAACTGGGGGAGACCCAGTACTTC.

This chain joins TRBV5-5 and TRBJ1-6; tentatively, D is TRBD1 (5 bases). Trimming pared 3 bases from V and 8 bases from J, leaving 18 bases between. Germline CDR1 is SGHKS and CDR2 is YYEKEE (reference sequence). This CDR3 region has 16 residues. In nucleotides, the CDR3 is TGTGCCAGCAGCTCCGCAGGGTCACCGGATTATTCACCCCTCCACTTT. Amino acid sequence: CASSSAGSPDYSPLHF. The complete variable domain, with remaining parts taken from reference TRBV5-5 and TRBJ1-6, reads DAGVTQSPTHLIKTRGQQVTLRCSPISGHKSVSWYQQVLGQGPQFIFQYYEKEERGRGNFPDRFSARQFPNYSSELNVNALLLGDSALYLCASSSAGSPDYSPLHFGNGTRLTVT.

The chain combines TRBV9 with TRBJ2-6; TRBD1 matches at 8 bases. CDR1 and CDR2 (germline): SGDLS, YYNGEE. V shed 3 bases, J shed 4 bases, and the junction held 3 bases outside the gene matches. This CDR3 contains 15 residues. CDR3 protein: CASSAQGDGANVLTF. CDR3 coding DNA: TGTGCCAGCAGCGCACAGGGGGACGGGGCCAACGTCCTGACTTTC.

There are a few counts of this clonotype. This rearrangement joins TRBV5-1 to TRBJ2-2; 7 bases line up with TRBD1. The length of the CDR3 is 13 residues. Germline V gene lookup returns CDR1 SGHRS and CDR2 YFSETQ. V was clipped by 4 bases and J by 5 bases; unmatched bases: 2. CDR3 DNA: TGCGCCAGCAGCGCAGGGGGTACCGGGGAGCTGTTTTTT. This gives the protein CASSAGGTGELFF.

The V gene is TRBV2, the J gene TRBJ2-2, with D possibly TRBD1 on 5 matching bases. Trimming stripped 0 bases from V and 4 bases from J, with 9 bases between. Germline V gene sequence: CDR1 SNHLY, CDR2 FYNNEI. The CDR3 sequence is 15 residues long. In nucleotides, the CDR3 is TGTGCCAGCAGTGAAGCCAGGGTGGGCACCGGGGAGCTGTTTTTT. It specifies CASSEARVGTGELFF.

The chain is built from TRBV6-6 and TRBJ1-5, with TRBD1 matching 8 bases. With 7 bases clipped from V and 8 bases from J, the junction kept 7 bases outside the gene matches. The V gene's germline CDR1 is MNHNY and CDR2 SVGAGI (reference sequence). The CDR3 consists of 13 residues. The CDR3 coding sequence is TGTGCCAGCATTCAGGGGGCTGCGGAGCCCCAGCATTTT. This translates into CASIQGAAEPQHF.

This clonotype was seen repeatedly, ten times or more. The rearrangement joins TRBV2 to TRBJ1-5; TRBD1 agrees at 7 bases. The J segment lost 4 bases and the V segment lost 6 bases, leaving 3 bases of the junction unmatched. The CDR3 spans 13 residues. Germline V gene sequence: CDR1 SNHLY, CDR2 FYNNEI. CDR3 bases: TGTGCCAGCAGGCGGGACAGTAATCAGCCCCAGCATTTT. It encodes CASRRDSNQPQHF.

The chain is built from TRBV6-4 and TRBJ2-7, with 9 nucleotides matching TRBD1. The V gene end was trimmed by 4 bases and the J gene end by 2 bases; junction bases not matched to a gene: 6. There are 15 residues in the CDR3. CDR1 MRHNA and CDR2 SNTAGT come from the germline V gene. The CDR3 sequence is CASSVDRGIAYEQYF. Written as DNA, the CDR3 is TGTGCCAGCAGTGTCGACAGGGGGATTGCCTACGAGCAGTACTTC.

The chain employs TRBV29-1 and TRBJ2-5, with 8 bases matching TRBD2. Germline V gene sequence: CDR1 SQVTM, CDR2 ANQGSEA. The CDR3 sequence is 13 residues long. Germline trimming cut 6 bases from V and 4 bases from J; bases unmatched to any gene: 7. The CDR3 region is CSVSGLEGETQYF. In nucleotides, the CDR3 is TGCAGCGTGTCGGGACTAGAAGGAGAGACCCAGTACTTC.

The rearrangement links TRBV5-1 to TRBJ1-5; D uncertain. The CDR3 has 15 amino acids. Germline-derived CDR1 and CDR2 are SGHRS and YFSETQ. Between the trimmed V and J ends, which lost 0 bases and 4 bases, there was a span of 11 bases. CDR3 in amino acids: CASSLGVQANQPQHF. The CDR3, as DNA: TGCGCCAGCAGCTTGGGGGTCCAGGCGAATCAGCCCCAGCATTTT.

The CDR3 DNA sequence: TGTGCCAGCAGTTCCCCGAGACTAGCCGGGACAGAGACCCAGTACTTC. Protein sequence: CASSSPRLAGTETQYF. The rearrangement uses TRBV12-3 or TRBV12-4 and TRBJ2-5, with 7 positions matching TRBD2. Trimming removed 4 bases from V and 4 bases from J; junction bases left unmatched: 12. The CDR3 has 16 residues.

This clonotype turned up a few times. DNA for the CDR3: TGCGCCAGCAGGAGTGTGAGCACTGAAGCTTTCTTT. This encodes CASRSVSTEAFF. V and J are TRBV4-1 and TRBJ1-1; D gene uncertain. The length of the CDR3 is 12 residues. Germline lookup yields CDR1 MGHRA and CDR2 YSYEKL. With 6 bases removed from V and 4 bases from J, the gap between germline ends came to 9 bases.

The chain joins TRBV11-2 to TRBJ2-3; no clear D. The germline gives CDR1 SGHAT, CDR2 FQNNGV. Trimming removed 2 bases from V and 5 bases from J, with 8 bases in between. The CDR3 covers 13 residues. The CDR3 DNA is TGTGCCAGCAGCTTAAACATCGAAGATACGCAGTATTTT. Translated: CASSLNIEDTQYF.

This clonotype was seen a few times. V and J are TRBV27 and TRBJ2-7; weak D call: TRBD2 (6 bases). Germline CDR1 MNHEY, CDR2 SMNVEV (reference sequence). V was cut by 4 bases and J by 6 bases, with 10 bases left in between. CDR3 size: 12 residues. The CDR3 spells CASSSLSGEQYV. DNA of the CDR3: TGTGCCAGCAGTTCCCTTAGCGGCGAGCAGTACGTC.

In this sample, this clonotype turned up a few times. V and J are TRBV27 and TRBJ2-5, with a weak D call TRBD2 (7 bases). In germline, CDR1 is MNHEY, CDR2 SMNVEV (reference sequence). The CDR3 has 14 residues. Trimming took 5 bases from V and 7 from J, leaving 17 bases between them. In DNA form, the CDR3 reads TGTGCCAGCAGTCTACCGGGGGGCAAAGGGACCCAGTACTTC. It specifies CASSLPGGKGTQYF.

CDR3 amino acids: CASSVAGAANTGELFF. The CDR3, as DNA: TGTGCCAGCAGCGTAGCTGGAGCCGCGAACACCGGGGAGCTGTTTTTT. V usage is TRBV9 and J usage is TRBJ2-2; no definite D call. With 0 bases removed from V and 0 bases from J, the gap between germline ends came to 9 bases. Germline values: CDR1 SGDLS, CDR2 YYNGEE. This CDR3 comprises 16 residues.

The chain employs TRBV3-1 and TRBJ2-1, with 9 bases matching TRBD2. Germline CDR1 LGHDT, CDR2 YNNKEL (reference sequence). This CDR3 spans 15 amino acids. The V segment lost 3 bases and the J segment 4 bases; nucleotides outside the gene matches: 4. CDR3 residues: CASSHQTSGYNEQFF. In nucleotides, the CDR3 is TGTGCCAGCAGCCACCAGACTAGCGGATACAATGAGCAGTTCTTC.

The V gene is TRBV4-3, the J gene TRBJ2-3; no clear D gene. V gave up 4 bases and J gave up 0 bases, with 17 bases separating them. The CDR3 contains 17 residues. In germline, CDR1 is LGHNA, CDR2 YSLEER. This CDR3 is CASSLLPRAKSTDTQYF. DNA for the CDR3: TGCGCCAGCAGCCTGCTCCCTCGAGCGAAGAGCACAGATACGCAGTATTTT.

In this sample, this clonotype turned up many times. The J gene is TRBJ1-6, the V gene TRBV6-2 or TRBV6-3; 9 bases agree with TRBD1. In germline, CDR1 is MNHEY, CDR2 SVGEGT. The length of the CDR3 is 15 residues. The ends lost 7 bases at V and 9 bases at J; junction bases unmatched: 10. The CDR3 nucleotides read TGTGCCAGCACCGACCCGGGACAGGGCAGTTCACCCCTCCACTTT. As protein: CASTDPGQGSSPLHF.

This chain uses TRBV12-3 or TRBV12-4 with TRBJ2-6, with TRBD2 as a possible D gene (5 bases). The CDR3 has 16 residues. Trimming cost V 4 bases and J 4 bases, with 14 bases left between them. The CDR3 sequence is CASSSPRTGGANVLTF. CDR3 DNA: TGTGCCAGCAGTTCCCCCAGAACGGGAGGGGCCAACGTCCTGACTTTC.

This clonotype has at least ten counts. The CDR3 sequence is CASSLEGSGATDTQYF. CDR3 coding DNA: TGCGCCAGCAGCTTGGAAGGTAGCGGGGCGACAGATACGCAGTATTTT. The chain couples TRBV5-1 to TRBJ2-3; 8 positions agree with TRBD2. The CDR3 covers 16 residues. V lost 0 bases to trimming and J lost 3 bases; unmatched junction nucleotides: 6. The germline V gene encodes CDR1 SGHRS and CDR2 YFSETQ.

This clonotype was picked up many times. J is TRBJ2-1 and V is TRBV7-9, with 14 bases matching TRBD2. Looked up from germline, CDR1 is SEHNR and CDR2 is FQNEAQ (reference sequence). Trimming removed 4 bases from V and 5 bases from J; junction bases left unmatched: 1. This CDR3 has 15 amino acids. CDR3 protein: CASSSGLAGDNEQFF. In DNA form, the CDR3 reads TGTGCCAGCAGCTCGGGACTAGCGGGGGACAATGAGCAGTTCTTC.